The 32 T cell receptor beta chains below were found in one sample sequenced in a study of T-cell reconstitution after alpha-beta-depleted transplantation in children. A TCRbeta library incorporating unique molecular identifiers was prepared. TCRdb recomputed calls from the PCR reads with MiXCR, one row per CDR3 protein. The data show a few hundred thousand distinct CDR3 sequences, 43% seen once. The starting material was PBMCs, obtained before TCRalphabeta/CD19-depleted stem cell transplant. Every receptor here comes from a girl under 10 years old with aplastic anemia, due to receive a stem cell transplant.

This clonotype appeared many times. The chain uses TRBV10-3 and TRBJ2-5, with a weak D call TRBD1 (6 bases). Per the germline V gene, CDR1 is ENHRY and CDR2 is SYGVKD. CDR3 length: 13 amino acids. Trimming stripped 9 bases from V and 1 base from J, with 12 bases between. The CDR3, as DNA: TGTGCCATTGCAAGGGGGATCCAAGAGACCCAGTACTTC. Translating gives CAIARGIQETQYF.

This clonotype was counted at least ten times. J is TRBJ1-1 and V is TRBV7-8; D ambiguous. The CDR3 length is 13 residues. V dropped 0 bases and J dropped 3 bases, with 5 bases sitting between them. Germline-derived CDR1 and CDR2 are SGHVS and FQNEAQ. The CDR3 DNA reads as TGTGCCAGCAGCTTAGCAGAGGACACTGAAGCTTTCTTT. Translation: CASSLAEDTEAFF.

The chain has TRBV7-2 and TRBJ1-5; D remains unclear. CDR1 SGHTA and CDR2 FQGNSA come from the germline V gene. The CDR3 consists of 16 residues. V was pared by 5 bases and J by 3 bases, with 17 bases between. CDR3 bases: TGTGCCAGCAGCCCCTACTTTGGACGTACCAATCAGCCCCAGCATTTT. Its protein product is CASSPYFGRTNQPQHF.

V gene TRBV29-1 combines with J gene TRBJ1-1, with D hard to call. The CDR3 consists of 12 residues. V was shortened by 1 base and J by 6 bases, with 9 bases between the two germline ends. Germline lookup yields CDR1 SQVTM and CDR2 ANQGSEA. For the CDR3, the DNA is TGCAGCGTTGAAGGCAATAGCGCTGAAGCTTTCTTT. Protein: CSVEGNSAEAFF.

This clonotype has a count of ten or more. The chain links TRBV7-3 to TRBJ1-2; D is unresolved. CDR1 SGHTA and CDR2 FQGTGA come from the germline V gene. The CDR3 is made up of 14 amino acids. The ends were cut back, 6 bases at V and 0 bases at J, with 11 bases in the middle. This CDR3 is CASSIGPANYGYTF. In nucleotides, the CDR3 is TGTGCCAGCAGTATCGGACCCGCTAACTATGGCTACACCTTC.

The chain employs TRBV18 and TRBJ2-3; 9 bases agree with TRBD1. This CDR3 contains 14 residues. Trimming removed 3 bases from V and 6 bases from J; junction bases left unmatched: 4. Germline CDR1 KGHSH, CDR2 LQKENI. In DNA form, the CDR3 reads TGTGCCAGCTCACCGCAACAGGGGGCTGATACGCAGTATTTT. Protein: CASSPQQGADTQYF.

Many counts were recorded for this clonotype. The rearrangement uses TRBV28 and TRBJ2-7, with D maybe TRBD1 (5 bases). The CDR3 covers 16 residues. Per germline, CDR1 MDHEN and CDR2 SYDVKM. Trimming left V 7 bases short and J 7 bases short, with 26 bases between. The DNA for the CDR3 is TGTGCCAGCATTCCAGCTTCCGAAGGGGCTATTTGGGAGCAGTACTTC. It is translated as CASIPASEGAIWEQYF.

The chain recombines TRBV9 with TRBJ2-5; D possibly uses TRBD1 or TRBD2 (6 bases each). V dropped 0 bases and J dropped 4 bases, with 13 bases sitting between them. The CDR3 sequence is 15 residues long. CDR1 is SGDLS and CDR2 is YYNGEE in the germline V gene. Written as DNA, the CDR3 is TGTGCCAGCAGCGTAGTCGGGGGACACCGAGAGACCCAGTACTTC. It specifies CASSVVGGHRETQYF.

This clonotype came up a few times. This chain connects TRBV5-1 to TRBJ2-7, with TRBD1 matching 9 bases. The V gene's germline CDR1 is SGHRS and CDR2 YFSETQ. This CDR3 comprises 14 residues. The V gene end was trimmed by 6 bases and the J gene end by 5 bases; junction bases not matched to a gene: 9. CDR3 sequence: CASTTGQGNDEQYF. CDR3 DNA: TGCGCCAGCACAACGGGACAGGGAAATGACGAGCAGTACTTC.

This clonotype was observed a few times. The J gene is TRBJ1-4, the V gene TRBV14; tentative D call: TRBD1 (6 bases). Germline loops: CDR1 SGHDN, CDR2 FVKESK. This CDR3 comprises 13 residues. Trimming shortened V by 4 bases and J by 8 bases, and 11 bases separated the two germline ends. The CDR3 is CASSRGGDEKLFF. Written as DNA, the CDR3 is TGTGCCAGCAGCCGCGGGGGCGACGAAAAACTGTTTTTT.

The gene calls are TRBV30 and TRBJ1-2, with 8 bases identical to TRBD1. CDR1 is GTSNPN, CDR2 SVGIG, per germline (reference sequence). V gave up 7 bases and J gave up 8 bases; unmatched junction bases: 6. The CDR3 extends over 11 amino acids. CDR3 bases: TGTGCCTTGGGACAGGCCGGGGGCTACACCTTC. Translating it yields CALGQAGGYTF.

This clonotype was recorded many times. The chain has TRBV4-2 and TRBJ2-1; 11 nucleotides align to TRBD2. The germline V gene has CDR1 LGHNA and CDR2 YNFKEQ. The V gene end was trimmed by 4 bases and the J gene end by 3 bases; junction bases not matched to a gene: 11. The CDR3 has 18 residues. CDR3 sequence (DNA): TGTGCCAGCAGCCCAGGTACTAGCGGGAGTGGGGGCTACAATGAGCAGTTCTTC. It is translated as CASSPGTSGSGGYNEQFF.

V is TRBV5-1 and J is TRBJ2-7; D unclear. Germline CDR1 SGHRS, CDR2 YFSETQ. V was cut by 1 base and J by 2 bases, with 13 bases left in between. The CDR3 runs 15 residues. CDR3 sequence: CASSLIGLRTYEQYF. The CDR3 coding sequence is TGCGCCAGCAGCTTGATAGGGTTACGGACCTACGAGCAGTACTTC.

This clonotype was seen only once. The chain carries TRBV11-2 and TRBJ2-7; D could derive from TRBD1 or TRBD2 (5 bases each). CDR3 length equals 15 residues. Between the trimmed V and J ends, which lost 4 bases and 5 bases, there was a span of 18 bases. The V gene's germline CDR1 is SGHAT and CDR2 FQNNGV. The CDR3 sequence: CASSWGLVSPNEQYF. CDR3 bases: TGTGCCAGCAGCTGGGGGTTAGTGTCCCCCAACGAGCAGTACTTC.

The chain is built from TRBV28 and TRBJ2-5; either TRBD1 or TRBD2 may supply D (7 bases each). Germline V gene lookup returns CDR1 MDHEN and CDR2 SYDVKM. V shed 5 bases and J shed 4 bases, with 29 bases lying between them. The CDR3 is 19 amino acids. The CDR3 sequence is CASSPNRGAGRPSVETQYF. The CDR3 DNA follows: TGTGCCAGCAGTCCTAACAGGGGCGCCGGGAGGCCTTCGGTAGAGACCCAGTACTTC.

This chain connects TRBV5-1 to TRBJ2-1; a weak D match, TRBD2 (5 bases). The CDR3 has 13 amino acids. Trimming left V 4 bases short and J 7 bases short, with 12 bases between. Germline V gene data show CDR1 as SGHRS and CDR2 as YFSETQ. Here the CDR3 reads CASSGGPPNEQFF. Here the CDR3 DNA reads TGCGCCAGCAGCGGAGGCCCTCCGAATGAGCAGTTCTTC.

The chain employs TRBV7-8 and TRBJ2-5, with D perhaps TRBD1 (5 bases). There are 13 residues in the CDR3. Germline V lookup: CDR1 SGHVS, CDR2 FQNEAQ. V was cut by 5 bases and J by 9 bases, with 16 bases left in between. The CDR3 DNA reads as TGTGCCAGCAGCGAAACCTGGGGCGCACCCCAGTACTTC. Residues: CASSETWGAPQYF.

Points on this clonotype: One junction end does not reproduce the germline sequence, and a read error may be involved. The chain combines TRBV12-3 or TRBV12-4 with TRBJ2-7, with D possibly matching TRBD1 (7 bases). The CDR3 covers 19 residues. DNA of the CDR3: TGTGCCAGCAGTTTAGATCATCTGGGTTTGGGTCAGGGGGGTTACGAGCAGTCCTTC. Its translation is CASSLDHLGLGQGGYEQSF.

The rearrangement links TRBV7-9 to TRBJ1-4; D not certain. Germline V gene lookup returns CDR1 SEHNR and CDR2 FQNEAQ (reference sequence). The V and J ends lost 5 bases and 8 bases respectively, with 12 bases between them. This CDR3 comprises 13 residues. CDR3 loop: CASSLTPAEKLFF. CDR3 nucleotides: TGTGCCAGCAGCCTAACGCCTGCGGAAAAACTGTTTTTT.

This clonotype has only a few counts. The CDR3, as DNA: TGTGCCAGCAGCCAGCGCCCGGGGACGACTAGCACAGATACGCAGTATTTT. It translates to CASSQRPGTTSTDTQYF. The chain carries TRBV7-3 and TRBJ2-3; D tentatively reads TRBD1 or TRBD2 (5 bases each). Germline CDR1 SGHTA, CDR2 FQGTGA. V was clipped by 5 bases and J by 0 bases, with 18 bases between them. The CDR3 has 17 amino acids.

V and J are TRBV30 and TRBJ1-5; 7 bases agree with TRBD1. Losses at the gene ends were 1 base for V and 0 bases for J; bases not matched to a gene: 3. Germline CDR1 and CDR2: GTSNPN and SVGIG (reference sequence). The CDR3 runs to 15 residues. Here the CDR3 reads CAWSGQGYSNQPQHF. In DNA form, the CDR3 reads TGTGCCTGGAGTGGACAGGGCTATAGCAATCAGCCCCAGCATTTT. Complete variable domain (other parts from reference TRBV30 and TRBJ1-5): SQTIHQWPATLVQPVGSPLSLECTVEGTSNPNLYWYRQAAGRGLQLLFYSVGIGQISSEVPQNLSASRPQDRQFILSSKKLLLSDSGFYLCAWSGQGYSNQPQHFGDGTRLSIL.

This chain links TRBV12-5 with TRBJ2-7; D possibly corresponds to TRBD2 (5 bases). Trimming removed 1 base from V and 2 bases from J, with 12 bases in between. The CDR3 runs 15 residues. Per germline, CDR1 LGHNT and CDR2 FRNRAP. CDR3 in DNA: TGTGCTAGTGGTTTGGGGAGGTCAGGAGCCTACGAGCAGTACTTC. It codes for CASGLGRSGAYEQYF.

This clonotype appeared once. The chain is built from TRBV30 and TRBJ2-2, with 7 bases that match TRBD2. The CDR3 is 14 residues long. With 8 bases clipped from V and 0 bases from J, the junction kept 6 bases outside the gene matches. CDR1 and CDR2 (germline): GTSNPN, SVGIG (reference sequence). The CDR3 DNA follows: TGTGCCCAAGGGAGGGAGACGAACACCGGGGAGCTGTTTTTT. Protein product: CAQGRETNTGELFF.

This clonotype was counted at least ten times. V and J are TRBV7-2 and TRBJ2-2, with 7 nucleotides matching TRBD2. The CDR3 contains 15 residues. Losses at the gene ends were 5 bases for V and 2 bases for J; bases not matched to a gene: 5. Germline assignment: CDR1 SGHTA and CDR2 FQGNSA. The CDR3: CASSPIAGNTGELFF. CDR3 coding DNA: TGTGCCAGCAGCCCGATAGCGGGTAACACCGGGGAGCTGTTTTTT.

This clonotype was counted many times. The chain couples TRBV14 to TRBJ2-1; D unclear. The CDR3 extends over 13 amino acids. Trimming shortened V by 7 bases and J by 4 bases, and 11 bases separated the two germline ends. The germline CDR1 and CDR2 sequences are SGHDN and FVKESK. In DNA form, the CDR3 reads TGTGCCAGCACTGCATTTCCTTACAATGAGCAGTTCTTC. It translates to CASTAFPYNEQFF.

The chain couples TRBV6-5 to TRBJ1-3, with a weak D call TRBD1 (5 bases). The CDR3 spans 14 residues. Germline assignment: CDR1 MNHEY and CDR2 SVGAGI. Deletions cut 2 bases from V and 3 bases from J, with 8 bases between. CDR3 nucleotide sequence: TGTGCCAGCAGTTACGGGACCAATGGAAACACCATATATTTT. Its translation: CASSYGTNGNTIYF.

This clonotype was seen more than once but under ten times. This rearrangement joins TRBV3-1 to TRBJ1-1; no definite D call. Trimming took 2 bases from V and 4 from J, leaving 11 bases between them. The CDR3 length is 14 residues. Per germline, CDR1 LGHDT and CDR2 YNNKEL (reference sequence). This chain's CDR3 is CASSQPKGGTEAFF. As DNA, the CDR3 is TGTGCCAGCAGCCAACCTAAGGGTGGCACTGAAGCTTTCTTT.

This clonotype has just a few counts. The chain uses TRBV24-1 and TRBJ2-1; no definite D call. The germline V and J ends were trimmed by 6 bases and 2 bases, with 4 bases remaining between them. Germline CDR1 is KGHDR and CDR2 is SFDVKD. This CDR3 spans 12 amino acids. The CDR3 protein is CATSTTYNEQFF. The CDR3 coding sequence is TGTGCCACCAGTACCACCTACAATGAGCAGTTCTTC.

This clonotype has a handful of counts. The V and J genes are TRBV2 and TRBJ2-1, with 11 positions matching TRBD2. CDR1 is SNHLY and CDR2 is FYNNEI in the germline V gene. The CDR3 is 14 amino acids. The junction had 6 bases not matched to a gene; V was cut back by 6 bases and J by 8 bases. The CDR3: CASSAGLAGDEQFF. DNA for the CDR3: TGTGCCAGCAGCGCCGGACTAGCGGGCGATGAGCAGTTCTTC.

This clonotype was recorded at least ten times. This rearrangement joins TRBV7-2 to TRBJ2-7, with 13 bases lining up with TRBD2. The V segment lost 4 bases and the J segment 4 bases; nucleotides outside the gene matches: 4. The CDR3 extends over 15 amino acids. CDR1 and CDR2 (germline): SGHTA, FQGNSA. The CDR3 sequence is CASSWGTSGTYEQYF. The CDR3, as DNA: TGTGCCAGCAGCTGGGGGACTAGCGGGACGTACGAGCAGTACTTC. The full variable domain, completed using reference TRBV7-2 and TRBJ2-7, is GAGVSQSPSNKVTEKGKDVELRCDPISGHTALYWYRQSLGQGLEFLIYFQGNSAPDKSGLPSDRFSAERTGGSVSTLTIQRTQQEDSAVYLCASSWGTSGTYEQYFGPGTRLTVT.

This clonotype was counted between two and nine times. V is TRBV29-1 and J is TRBJ2-1; 9 nucleotides line up with TRBD2. This CDR3 is 12 amino acids long. Trimming at V came to 7 bases and at J to 9 bases, leaving 7 bases not matched to a gene. Looked up from germline, CDR1 is SQVTM and CDR2 is ANQGSEA. The DNA for the CDR3 is TGCAGCGGGCGGGAGGGCCGGGGTGAGCAGTTCTTC. It translates to CSGREGRGEQFF.

The chain uses TRBV10-1 and TRBJ1-2; D is perhaps TRBD1 (5 bases). This CDR3 contains 14 residues. Germline assignment: CDR1 WNHNN and CDR2 SYGVQD (reference sequence). The germline V and J ends were trimmed by 6 bases and 4 bases, with 15 bases remaining between them. CDR3 sequence reads: CASRGDGQSYGYTF. The CDR3 DNA reads as TGCGCCAGCAGAGGGGACGGACAATCCTATGGCTACACCTTC.